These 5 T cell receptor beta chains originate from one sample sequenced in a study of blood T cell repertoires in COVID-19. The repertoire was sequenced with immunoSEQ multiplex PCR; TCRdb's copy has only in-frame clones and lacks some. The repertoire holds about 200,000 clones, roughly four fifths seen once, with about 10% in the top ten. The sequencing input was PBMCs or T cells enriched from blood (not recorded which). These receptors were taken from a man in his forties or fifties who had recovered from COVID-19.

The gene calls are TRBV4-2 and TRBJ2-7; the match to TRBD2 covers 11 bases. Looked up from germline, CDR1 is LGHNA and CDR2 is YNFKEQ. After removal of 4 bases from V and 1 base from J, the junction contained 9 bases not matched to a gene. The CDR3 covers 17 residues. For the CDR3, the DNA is TGTGCCAGCAGCCTGCCCTCCGGGACTAGCGGATCCTACGAGCAGTACTTC. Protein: CASSLPSGTSGSYEQYF.

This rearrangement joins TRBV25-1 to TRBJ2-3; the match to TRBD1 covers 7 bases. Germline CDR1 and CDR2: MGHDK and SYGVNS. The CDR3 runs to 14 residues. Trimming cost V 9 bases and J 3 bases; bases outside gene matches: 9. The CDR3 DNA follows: TGTGCCAGTACCGACAGGGTCGTGACAGATACGCAGTATTTT. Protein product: CASTDRVVTDTQYF.

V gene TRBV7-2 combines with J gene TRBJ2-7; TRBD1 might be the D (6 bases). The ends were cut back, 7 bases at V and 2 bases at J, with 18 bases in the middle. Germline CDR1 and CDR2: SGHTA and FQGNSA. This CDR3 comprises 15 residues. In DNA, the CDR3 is TGTGCCAGCACCCCGGGACAACCATATCCCTACGAGCAGTACGTC. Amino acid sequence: CASTPGQPYPYEQYV.

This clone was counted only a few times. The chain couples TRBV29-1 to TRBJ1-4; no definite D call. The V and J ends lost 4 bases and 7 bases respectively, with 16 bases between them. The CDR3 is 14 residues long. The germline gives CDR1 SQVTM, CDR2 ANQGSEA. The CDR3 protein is CSVAEEGPSEKLFF. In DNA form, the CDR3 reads TGCAGCGTTGCGGAGGAAGGGCCTAGTGAAAAACTGTTTTTT. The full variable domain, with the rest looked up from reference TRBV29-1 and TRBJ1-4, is SAVISQKPSRDICQRGTSLTIQCQVDSQVTMMFWYRQQPGQSLTLIATANQGSEATYESGFVIDKFPISRPNLTFSTLTVSNMSPEDSSIYLCSVAEEGPSEKLFFGSGTQLSVL.

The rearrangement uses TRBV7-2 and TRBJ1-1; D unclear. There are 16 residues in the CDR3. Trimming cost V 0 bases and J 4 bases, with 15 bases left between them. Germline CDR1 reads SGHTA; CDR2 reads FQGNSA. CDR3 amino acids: CASSLAFGEGSTEAFF. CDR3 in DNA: TGTGCCAGCAGCTTAGCGTTTGGGGAGGGTTCCACTGAAGCTTTCTTT.